The rows below give T cell receptor beta chains drawn from one sample of a study of monozygotic twins with inflammatory bowel disease. TCRdb reprocessed the 5' RACE reads and reports one entry per CDR3 protein, with no DNA. This sample's table has about 380,000 distinct CDR3 sequences. Sequenced sample: blood. These receptors all stem from a human donor with ulcerative colitis or Crohn's disease, or a healthy co-twin of an affected twin (not recorded which). Each CDR3 is given with its conserved first and last residue. Fields, in order: V gene, J gene, CDR3 protein.

v_gene: TRBV5-1; j_gene: TRBJ1-1; CDR3aa: CASSLQAANTEAFF
v_gene: TRBV19; j_gene: TRBJ1-4; CDR3aa: CASSRFGTDNEKLFF
v_gene: TRBV10-3; j_gene: TRBJ1-1; CDR3aa: CAISEFGANTEAFF
v_gene: TRBV6-2/TRBV6-3; j_gene: TRBJ2-1; CDR3aa: CASSLRDISNEQFF
v_gene: TRBV25-1; j_gene: TRBJ1-4; CDR3aa: CASSVPGPGNTNEKLFF
v_gene: TRBV2; j_gene: TRBJ2-7; CDR3aa: CASRQGINYEQYF
v_gene: TRBV24-1; j_gene: TRBJ2-2; CDR3aa: CATSETEGTGSTGELFF
v_gene: TRBV11-2; j_gene: TRBJ1-6; CDR3aa: CASSFVRAYNSPLHF
v_gene: TRBV2; j_gene: TRBJ2-3; CDR3aa: CASSRLLRQGDKTDTQYF
v_gene: TRBV5-1; j_gene: TRBJ2-7; CDR3aa: CASSLGRDTLYEQYF
v_gene: TRBV7-2; j_gene: TRBJ2-5; CDR3aa: CASSRHRGDQETQYF
v_gene: TRBV20-1; j_gene: TRBJ2-4; CDR3aa: CSARFSPFLTSGGRNIQYF
v_gene: TRBV7-8; j_gene: TRBJ2-1; CDR3aa: CASSARVQDRGYNEQFF
v_gene: TRBV4-1; j_gene: TRBJ1-5; CDR3aa: CASSVRTAHNQPQHF
v_gene: TRBV24-1; j_gene: TRBJ2-1; CDR3aa: CATSDATGLFF
v_gene: TRBV20-1; j_gene: TRBJ2-2; CDR3aa: CSARSLASDGELFF
v_gene: TRBV4-3; j_gene: TRBJ1-2; CDR3aa: CASSQAQGGSNYGYTF
v_gene: TRBV4-1; j_gene: TRBJ2-7; CDR3aa: CASSPDRTQSYEQYF
v_gene: TRBV28; j_gene: TRBJ2-7; CDR3aa: CASSGDSHGTYEQYF
v_gene: TRBV20-1; j_gene: TRBJ2-7; CDR3aa: CSARKTGTGTYEQYF
v_gene: TRBV6-2/TRBV6-3; j_gene: TRBJ2-3; CDR3aa: CASSYEGRVGDTQYF
v_gene: TRBV12-3/TRBV12-4; j_gene: TRBJ2-7; CDR3aa: CASSPRTETYEQYF
v_gene: TRBV5-1; j_gene: TRBJ2-5; CDR3aa: CASSLTKGTGGRETQYF
v_gene: TRBV7-9; j_gene: TRBJ2-2; CDR3aa: CASSFGDRATGELFF
v_gene: TRBV7-2; j_gene: TRBJ2-2; CDR3aa: CASSLDRGAGELFF
v_gene: TRBV5-1; j_gene: TRBJ2-5; CDR3aa: CASSSLGLNQETQYF
v_gene: TRBV7-3; j_gene: TRBJ2-7; CDR3aa: CASSLGTGLEQYF
v_gene: TRBV7-3; j_gene: TRBJ1-1; CDR3aa: CASSLTGGTGVTEAFF
v_gene: TRBV3-1; j_gene: TRBJ2-5; CDR3aa: CASSQWDLRPQETQYF
v_gene: TRBV12-3/TRBV12-4; j_gene: TRBJ2-2; CDR3aa: CASKTHSYGAGELFF
v_gene: TRBV29-1; j_gene: TRBJ2-1; CDR3aa: CSVEARASWLTEQFF
v_gene: TRBV19; j_gene: TRBJ1-1; CDR3aa: CASSIFRISGVNTEAFF
v_gene: TRBV15; j_gene: TRBJ2-2; CDR3aa: CATSRDLGRDGELFF
v_gene: TRBV7-8; j_gene: TRBJ1-1; CDR3aa: CASSQIQTEAFF
v_gene: TRBV12-3/TRBV12-4; j_gene: TRBJ2-6; CDR3aa: CASSSLVWDTSGANVLTF
v_gene: TRBV5-1; j_gene: TRBJ2-1; CDR3aa: CASSSRQGNEQFF
v_gene: TRBV12-3/TRBV12-4; j_gene: TRBJ1-1; CDR3aa: CASRKGQQNTEAFF
v_gene: TRBV11-2; j_gene: TRBJ1-2; CDR3aa: CASSSPRVRSDSRDYTF
v_gene: TRBV10-3; j_gene: TRBJ1-2; CDR3aa: CAISEKDSFSNYGYTF
v_gene: TRBV6-4; j_gene: TRBJ2-7; CDR3aa: CASSDSLDRGRFDEQYF
v_gene: TRBV7-8; j_gene: TRBJ1-3; CDR3aa: CASSLDIGTIYF
v_gene: TRBV5-1; j_gene: TRBJ2-1; CDR3aa: CASSLVGARLEQFF
v_gene: TRBV3-1; j_gene: TRBJ1-2; CDR3aa: CASSLGFEGANGYTF
v_gene: TRBV7-9; j_gene: TRBJ1-3; CDR3aa: CASSSHTGFSGNTIYF